Detailed here is one T cell receptor (beta chain). Its target is unknown. The sample's time point: archival surgical resection tumor tissue. The V gene's germline CDR1 is LNHDA and CDR2 SQIVND (reference sequence). V was clipped by 6 bases and J by 3 bases; unmatched bases: 6. CDR3 length: 15 residues. The data were taken from a study of PD-1 blockade in mismatch repair-deficient tumors. Study in general: Patients had about a dozen mismatch repair-deficient cancer types and were previously treated and progressing. Overall study results and limits: Tumor-resident clones, often absent from pretreatment blood, expanded after pembrolizumab and then contracted.

TCRdb keeps only in-frame clones here, not all; method: immunoSEQ multiplex PCR. Of about 3,500 clones listed, 60% to 85% are singletons. This specimen was primary tumor tissue, taken from a patient treated with pembrolizumab. The chain combines TRBV19 with TRBJ1-5; 9 bases are shared with TRBD1. The TCR sequence derives from an adult with mismatch repair-deficient cancer. CDR3 DNA sequence: TGTGCCAGTAGAAGGACAGGGGTAGTCAATCAGCCCCAGCATTTT. This translates into CASRRTGVVNQPQHF.